A single sample gave rise to the 14 T cell receptor beta chains below, sequenced in a study of blood T cell repertoires in COVID-19. Produced via immunoSEQ multiplex PCR; TCRdb's table is partial and in-frame only. The table has about 190,000 clones, around nine tenths seen once. Sequenced: peripheral blood. The receptors derive from a woman younger than 35 who had recovered from COVID-19.

This chain uses TRBV4-3 with TRBJ2-1; weak D call: TRBD2 (6 bases). This CDR3 contains 15 residues. Germline V gene lookup returns CDR1 LGHNA and CDR2 YSLEER. With 4 bases removed from V and 3 bases from J, the gap between germline ends came to 13 bases. As DNA, the CDR3 is TGCGCCAGCAGCCCCCAGGGCGGGGTCTACAATGAGCAGTTCTTC. Translating gives CASSPQGGVYNEQFF.

The V gene is TRBV7-2, the J gene TRBJ2-2; 9 bases align to TRBD1. Germline V lookup: CDR1 SGHTA, CDR2 FQGNSA. CDR3 size: 14 residues. The V and J ends lost 5 bases and 5 bases, in that order; junction bases with no gene match: 3. The CDR3 region is CASSAGQGTGELFF. As DNA, the CDR3 is TGTGCCAGCAGCGCGGGACAGGGAACCGGGGAGCTGTTTTTT.

The chain is built from TRBV13 and TRBJ2-5; D may be TRBD2 (6 bases). The CDR3 is 15 amino acids. Trimming pared 6 bases from V and 0 bases from J, leaving 14 bases between. Per germline, CDR1 PRHDT and CDR2 FYEKMQ (reference sequence). This CDR3 is CASRKNRDYQETQYF. CDR3 DNA sequence: TGTGCCAGCAGGAAAAACCGGGACTACCAAGAGACCCAGTACTTC.

A note on this clone: This same CDR3 is encoded by further DNA sequences in the sample. The gene calls are TRBV2 and TRBJ1-1; D is unresolved. The V gene lost 4 bases and the J gene lost 0 bases, with 6 bases spanning the gap. This CDR3 has 13 amino acids. Germline V gene data show CDR1 as SNHLY and CDR2 as FYNNEI. The CDR3 sequence is CASSALMNTEAFF. DNA of the CDR3: TGTGCCAGCAGTGCCCTAATGAACACTGAAGCTTTCTTT.

The V gene is TRBV6-5, the J gene TRBJ2-3; 7 bases map to TRBD2. CDR3 length: 14 amino acids. V lost 4 bases, J lost 0 bases, and 1 base stayed unmatched. Germline CDR1 and CDR2: MNHEY and SVGAGI. The CDR3 is CASSSAGSTDTQYF. The DNA for the CDR3 is TGTGCCAGCAGTTCAGCGGGGAGCACAGATACGCAGTATTTT.

The chain combines TRBV14 with TRBJ1-4; perhaps TRBD1 as D (6 bases). The CDR3 is made up of 15 amino acids. The germline V and J ends were trimmed by 4 bases and 7 bases, with 16 bases remaining between them. From germline, CDR1 is SGHDN and CDR2 FVKESK. Here the CDR3 reads CASSLTGQAVEKLFF. The CDR3 coding sequence is TGTGCCAGCAGCCTCACAGGGCAGGCGGTTGAAAAACTGTTTTTT. Together with reference TRBV14 and TRBJ1-4, the CDR3 gives the full variable domain: EAGVTQFPSHSVIEKGQTVTLRCDPISGHDNLYWYRRVMGKEIKFLLHFVKESKQDESGMPNNRFLAERTGGTYSTLKVQPAELEDSGVYFCASSLTGQAVEKLFFGSGTQLSVL.

This clone is medium-sized (0.01 to 0.1%) by share. The chain has TRBV7-9 and TRBJ2-2; 9 bases line up with TRBD1. Germline trimming cut 4 bases from V and 3 bases from J; bases unmatched to any gene: 3. The CDR3 has 15 residues. CDR1 is SEHNR, CDR2 FQNEAQ, per germline (reference sequence). CDR3 sequence: CASSSGQGDTGELFF. CDR3 in DNA: TGTGCCAGCAGCTCGGGACAGGGCGACACCGGGGAGCTGTTTTTT.

The rearrangement joins TRBV9 to TRBJ2-3, with TRBD2 matching 14 bases. V was pared by 2 bases and J by 6 bases, with 14 bases of the junction left unmatched. The CDR3 has 19 amino acids. CDR1 and CDR2 from the germline V gene are SGDLS and YYNGEE. The CDR3 DNA is TGTGCCAGCAGCGTCCCCCGACTAGCGGGAGGGCGCCAAGGGGATACGCAGTATTTT. Residues: CASSVPRLAGGRQGDTQYF.

The chain has TRBV9 and TRBJ2-7; 8 nucleotides match TRBD1. Germline V CDR1 and CDR2: SGDLS, YYNGEE. V trimming: 3 bases; J trimming: 2 bases; junction bases outside the gene matches: 7. The length of the CDR3 is 15 residues. CDR3 sequence: CASSAGQGFAYEQYF. In nucleotides, the CDR3 is TGTGCCAGCAGCGCCGGACAGGGTTTCGCCTACGAGCAGTACTTC.

This clone was seen more than once but under ten times. The chain uses TRBV7-2 and TRBJ2-7, with TRBD1 matching over 7 bases. Germline V gives CDR1 SGHTA, CDR2 FQGNSA. The CDR3 length is 15 residues. V lost 0 bases, J lost 1 base, and 3 bases stayed unmatched. The CDR3 nucleotides read TGTGCCAGCAGCTTAGCCCCGGGACAGTCCTACGAGCAGTACTTC. Protein sequence: CASSLAPGQSYEQYF.

This chain joins TRBV25-1 and TRBJ2-3, with TRBD1 matching 7 bases. The CDR3 has 18 amino acids. Germline V gene sequence: CDR1 MGHDK, CDR2 SYGVNS. Trimming cost V 5 bases and J 3 bases; bases outside gene matches: 17. The CDR3 sequence is CASSTLERQGPGTDTQYF. The CDR3 nucleotides are TGTGCCAGCAGTACTTTAGAACGACAGGGCCCTGGGACAGATACGCAGTATTTT. Looking up the rest from reference TRBV25-1 and TRBJ2-3 gives the full variable domain: EADIYQTPRYLVIGTGKKITLECSQTMGHDKMYWYQQDPGMELHLIHYSYGVNSTEKGDLSSESTVSRIRTEHFPLTLESARPSHTSQYLCASSTLERQGPGTDTQYFGPGTRLTVL.

This sequence joins TRBV6-2 or TRBV6-3 and TRBJ2-5, with D perhaps matching TRBD1 (5 bases). Trimming took off 4 bases at V and 0 bases at J, with 15 bases between the two ends. CDR3 length equals 16 residues. In germline, CDR1 is MNHEY, CDR2 SVGEGT. The CDR3: CASSWDKGAYQETQYF. The CDR3, as DNA: TGTGCCAGCAGTTGGGATAAAGGGGCATACCAAGAGACCCAGTACTTC.

This chain joins TRBV4-1 and TRBJ2-2; D not resolved. The CDR3 has 14 amino acids. Trimming pared 6 bases from V and 0 bases from J, leaving 8 bases between. CDR1 MGHRA and CDR2 YSYEKL come from the germline V gene. The CDR3 coding sequence is TGCGCCAGCAGTACCGGGTCGAACACCGGGGAGCTGTTTTTT. Translation gives CASSTGSNTGELFF.

V is TRBV27 and J is TRBJ2-1; 7 bases fit TRBD2. Unmatched junction bases numbered 6, after V lost 5 bases and J lost 2 bases. There are 15 residues in the CDR3. The V gene's germline CDR1 is MNHEY and CDR2 SMNVEV (reference sequence). CDR3 nucleotides: TGTGCCAGCAGTATCCTAGCGGCGGCCTACAATGAGCAGTTCTTC. Its protein is CASSILAAAYNEQFF.